Listed below are T cell receptor beta chains from one sample, sequenced in a study of CD8+CD57+ T cells in acquired aplastic anemia. Each CDR3 protein is one row after TCRdb ran MiXCR on the reads. The table records over 150,000 distinct CDR3 sequences, more than 45% of them present only once. Material for sequencing was sorted CD4+, CD8+, or CD8+CD57+ T cells (not recorded which) from PBMCs. These receptors were collected from a human donor with aplastic anemia. Each CDR3 is given with its conserved first and last residue. A D gene is named only where the DNA matches it firmly. Size tells how often a clone was seen (once, few, many) or the class of an expanded clone, and some rows leave it out.

TRBJ1-6,TRBV7-2,NA,NA,TGTGCCAGCAGCCCGGATTTTCTTGTAGGTTCACCCCTCCACTTT,CASSPDFLVGSPLHF
TRBJ2-1,TRBV10-3,TRBD2,NA,TGTGCCATCAGTGCCCCGGGGCTAGCGGGCAGTGAGCAGTTCTTC,CAISAPGLAGSEQFF
TRBJ1-6,TRBV6-1,TRBD1,many,TGTGCCAGTGGACAGGGTAATTCACCCCTCCACTTT,CASGQGNSPLHF
TRBJ1-1,TRBV10-3,TRBD1,many,TGTGCCATCAGTGAGACGAGGACAGGGTTCGTGACAGCTTTCTTT,CAISETRTGFVTAFF
TRBJ1-1,TRBV9,TRBD1,many,TGTGCCAGCAGCTCCAGCCCCGGGACAGCCTCTCGTGGTGAAGCTTTCTTT,CASSSSPGTASRGEAFF
TRBJ2-1,TRBV7-3,TRBD1,many,TGTGCCAGCAGCTTAACCGGGACAGGGGGAAATGAGCAGTTCTTC,CASSLTGTGGNEQFF
TRBJ2-3,TRBV7-9,NA,few,TGTGCCAGCACGGGGGCGAACACAGATACGCAGTATTTT,CASTGANTDTQYF
TRBJ2-3,TRBV20-1,TRBD2,many,TGCAGTGCTAGGGGGGGGATAAGTGTAGATACGCAGTATTTT,CSARGGISVDTQYF
TRBJ2-7,TRBV7-8,NA,NA,TGTGCCAGCAGTCGCACAGGAACCTACGAGCAGTACTTC,CASSRTGTYEQYF
TRBJ2-3,TRBV30,NA,NA,TGTGCCTGGAGTTCCTTAGGGACTGCTAGCACAGATACGCAGTATTTT,CAWSSLGTASTDTQYF
TRBJ2-5,TRBV2,NA,NA,TGTGCCAGCCGAGTACAGGGTCAAGAGACCCAGTACTTC,CASRVQGQETQYF
TRBJ1-1,TRBV30,TRBD1,NA,TGTGCCTGGAGCGCCGGGACAGACTATGAAGCTTTCTTT,CAWSAGTDYEAFF
TRBJ2-7,TRBV4-3,NA,NA,TGCGCCAGCAGGTCAAGGGATCTGGGTGACGAGCAGTACTTC,CASRSRDLGDEQYF
TRBJ2-3,TRBV6-5,TRBD2,once,TGTGCCAGCAGTTACTACCAGACTAGCGCGACAGATACGCAGTATTTT,CASSYYQTSATDTQYF
TRBJ2-5,TRBV20-1,NA,NA,TGCAGTGCTAGGGGAGCGGGTGCGGGGAAAGAGACCCAGTACTTC,CSARGAGAGKETQYF
TRBJ2-5,TRBV6-1,NA,many,TGTGCCAGCAGCCTCGTATTAGCAGAGACCCAGTACTTC,CASSLVLAETQYF
TRBJ2-7,TRBV30,TRBD1,many,TGTGCCTGGAAGGGACAGGGCGTACACGAGCAGTACTTC,CAWKGQGVHEQYF
TRBJ1-6,TRBV5-6,TRBD1,NA,TGTGCCAGCAGCTTGGGGGACAGGGTAAATTCACCCCTCCACTTT,CASSLGDRVNSPLHF
TRBJ2-3,TRBV2,TRBD2,NA,TGTGCCACCAGTGAGTCGGGGGGAATCACAGATACGCAGTATTTT,CATSESGGITDTQYF
TRBJ2-5,TRBV20-1,TRBD1,many,TGCAGTGCTAACGGCGACAGGGGGCTCTGGGAGACCCAGTACTTC,CSANGDRGLWETQYF
TRBJ1-6,TRBV5-4,TRBD1,NA,TGTGCCAGCAGCTTGACAGGGGGTAGGAATTCACCCCTCCACTTT,CASSLTGGRNSPLHF
TRBJ2-7,TRBV20-1,NA,many,TGCAGTGCACATAGTCGTGCTGACGAGCAGTACTTC,CSAHSRADEQYF
TRBJ2-7,TRBV5-1,TRBD1,few,TGCGCCAGCAGCACCCAGACAGGGATCGAGCAGTACTTC,CASSTQTGIEQYF
TRBJ2-2,TRBV7-3,TRBD2,NA,TGTGCCAGCAGAGTAGCGGGGGGGACATCGAACACCGGGGAGCTGTTTTTT,CASRVAGGTSNTGELFF
TRBJ1-1,TRBV24-1,TRBD1,once,TGTGCTAATAGAATCCGACAGGGGGGAACTGAAGCTTTCTTT,CANRIRQGGTEAFF
TRBJ1-1,TRBV7-8,NA,NA,TGTGCCAGCAGGGGTGTCTTCACTGAAGCTTTCTTT,CASRGVFTEAFF
TRBJ2-1,TRBV7-6,TRBD2,many,TGTGCCAGCAGCTCCCCTCTAGCGGGAGTAAACAATGAGCAGTTCTTC,CASSSPLAGVNNEQFF
TRBJ2-6,TRBV10-3,NA,many,TGTGCCATCAGTGAGTCGGGCGGTTCCAACGTCCTGACTTTC,CAISESGGSNVLTF